This T cell receptor (beta chain) emerged from a study of cytomegalovirus exposure and HLA in healthy donors. PCR involved 60 Vbeta and 13 Jbeta primers. Generated by immunoSEQ multiplex PCR, the TCRdb table keeps only in-frame clones and is missing some. Of tens of thousands of clones listed, around 60% are singletons. Germline V gives CDR1 SGHRS, CDR2 YFSETQ. Between the trimmed V and J ends, which lost 1 base and 2 bases, there was a span of 9 bases. There are 14 residues in the CDR3. This clone turned up a few times. V is TRBV5-1 and J is TRBJ1-2; D uncertain. Sequences were obtained from PBMCs. This receptor was identified in a human donor in good health. Written as DNA, the CDR3 is TGCGCCAGCAGCTTGTCTCCGGGGAACTATGGCTACACCTTC. The encoded protein is CASSLSPGNYGYTF.